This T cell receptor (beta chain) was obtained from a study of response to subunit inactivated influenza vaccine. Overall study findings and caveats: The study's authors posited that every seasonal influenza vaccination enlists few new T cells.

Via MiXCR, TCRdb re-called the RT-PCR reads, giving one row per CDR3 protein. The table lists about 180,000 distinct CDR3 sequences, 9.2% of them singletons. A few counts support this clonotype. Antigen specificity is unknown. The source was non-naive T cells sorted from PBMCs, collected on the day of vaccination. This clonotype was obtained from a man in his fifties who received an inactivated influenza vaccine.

CDR3 amino acids: CASSHGGHISSYNSPLHF. In nucleotides, the CDR3 is TGTGCCAGCAGCCACGGGGGGCACATCAGCTCCTATAATTCACCCCTCCACTTT. The chain combines TRBV3-1 with TRBJ1-6; D possibly corresponds to TRBD1 (6 bases). Germline V gives CDR1 LGHDT, CDR2 YNNKEL (reference sequence). CDR3 length: 18 residues. Trimming left V 3 bases short and J 0 bases short, with 15 bases between.